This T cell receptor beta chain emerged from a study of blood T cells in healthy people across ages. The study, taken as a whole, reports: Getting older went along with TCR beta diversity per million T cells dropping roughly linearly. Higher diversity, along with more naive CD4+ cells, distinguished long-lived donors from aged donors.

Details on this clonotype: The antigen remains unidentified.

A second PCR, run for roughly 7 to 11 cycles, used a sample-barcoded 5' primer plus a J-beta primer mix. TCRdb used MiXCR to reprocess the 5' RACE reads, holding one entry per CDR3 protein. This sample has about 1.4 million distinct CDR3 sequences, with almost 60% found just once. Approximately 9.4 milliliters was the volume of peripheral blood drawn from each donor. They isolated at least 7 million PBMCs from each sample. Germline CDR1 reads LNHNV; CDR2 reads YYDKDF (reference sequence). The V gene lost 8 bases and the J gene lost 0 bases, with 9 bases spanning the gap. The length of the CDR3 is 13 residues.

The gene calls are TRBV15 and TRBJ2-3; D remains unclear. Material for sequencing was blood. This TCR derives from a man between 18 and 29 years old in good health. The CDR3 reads CATGVRSTDTQYF. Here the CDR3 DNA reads TGTGCCACCGGGGTCAGAAGCACAGATACGCAGTATTTT. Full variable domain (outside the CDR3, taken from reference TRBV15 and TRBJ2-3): DAMVIQNPRYQVTQFGKPVTLSCSQTLNHNVMYWYQQKSSQAPKLLFHYYDKDFNNEADTPDNFQSRRPNTSFCFLDIRSPGLGDTAMYLCATGVRSTDTQYFGPGTRLTVL.